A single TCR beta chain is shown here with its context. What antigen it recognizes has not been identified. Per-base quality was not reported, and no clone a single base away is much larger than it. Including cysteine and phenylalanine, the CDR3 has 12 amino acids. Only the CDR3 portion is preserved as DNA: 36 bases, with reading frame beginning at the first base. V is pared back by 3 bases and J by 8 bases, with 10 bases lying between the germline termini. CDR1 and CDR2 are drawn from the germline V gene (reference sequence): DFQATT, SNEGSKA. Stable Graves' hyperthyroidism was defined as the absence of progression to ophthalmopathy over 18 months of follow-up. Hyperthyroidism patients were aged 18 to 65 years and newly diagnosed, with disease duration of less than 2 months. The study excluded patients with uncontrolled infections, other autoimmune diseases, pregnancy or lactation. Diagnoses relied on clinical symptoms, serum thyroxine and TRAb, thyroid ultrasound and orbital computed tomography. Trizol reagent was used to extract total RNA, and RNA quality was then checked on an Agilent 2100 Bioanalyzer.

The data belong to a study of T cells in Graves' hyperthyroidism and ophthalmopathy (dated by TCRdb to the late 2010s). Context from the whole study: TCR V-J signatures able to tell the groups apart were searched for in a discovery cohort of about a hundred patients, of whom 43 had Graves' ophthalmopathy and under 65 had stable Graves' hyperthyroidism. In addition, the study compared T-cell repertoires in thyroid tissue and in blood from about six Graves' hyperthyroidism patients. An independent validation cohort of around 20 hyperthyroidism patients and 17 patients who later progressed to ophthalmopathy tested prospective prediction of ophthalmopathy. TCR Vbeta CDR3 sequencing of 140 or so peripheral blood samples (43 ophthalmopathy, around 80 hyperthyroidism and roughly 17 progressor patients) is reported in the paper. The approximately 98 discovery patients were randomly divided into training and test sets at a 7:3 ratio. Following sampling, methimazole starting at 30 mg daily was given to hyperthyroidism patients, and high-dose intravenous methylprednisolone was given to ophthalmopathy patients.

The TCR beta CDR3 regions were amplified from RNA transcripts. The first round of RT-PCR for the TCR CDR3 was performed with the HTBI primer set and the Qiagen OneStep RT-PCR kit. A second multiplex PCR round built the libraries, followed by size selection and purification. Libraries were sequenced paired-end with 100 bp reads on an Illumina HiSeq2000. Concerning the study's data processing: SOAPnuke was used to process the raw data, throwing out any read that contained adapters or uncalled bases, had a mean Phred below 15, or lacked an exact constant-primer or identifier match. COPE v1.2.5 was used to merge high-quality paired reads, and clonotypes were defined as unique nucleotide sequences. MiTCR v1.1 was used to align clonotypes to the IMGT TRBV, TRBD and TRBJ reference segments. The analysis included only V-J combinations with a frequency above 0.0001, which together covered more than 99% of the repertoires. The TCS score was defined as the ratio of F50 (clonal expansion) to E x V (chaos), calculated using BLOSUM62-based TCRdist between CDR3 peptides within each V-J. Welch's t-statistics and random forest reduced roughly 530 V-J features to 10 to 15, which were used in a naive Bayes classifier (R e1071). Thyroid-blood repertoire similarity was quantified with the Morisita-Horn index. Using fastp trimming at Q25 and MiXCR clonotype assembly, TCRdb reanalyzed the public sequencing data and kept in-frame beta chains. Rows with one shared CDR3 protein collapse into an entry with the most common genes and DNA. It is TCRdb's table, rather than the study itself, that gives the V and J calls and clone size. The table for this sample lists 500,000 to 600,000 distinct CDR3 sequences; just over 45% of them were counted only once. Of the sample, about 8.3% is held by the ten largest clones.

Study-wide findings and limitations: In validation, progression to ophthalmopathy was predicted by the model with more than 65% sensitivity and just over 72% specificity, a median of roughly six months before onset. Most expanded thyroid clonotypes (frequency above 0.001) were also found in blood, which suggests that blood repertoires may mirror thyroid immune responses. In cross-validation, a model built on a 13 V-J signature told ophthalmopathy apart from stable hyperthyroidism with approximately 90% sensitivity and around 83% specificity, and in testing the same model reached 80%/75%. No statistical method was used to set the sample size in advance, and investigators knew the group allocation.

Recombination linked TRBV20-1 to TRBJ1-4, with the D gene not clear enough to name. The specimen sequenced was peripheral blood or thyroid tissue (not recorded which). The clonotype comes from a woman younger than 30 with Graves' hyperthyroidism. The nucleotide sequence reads TGCAGTGCTAGTGATGGGAAGGAAAAACTGTTTTTT. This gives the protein CSASDGKEKLFF.